This T cell receptor (beta chain) stems from a study of blood T cell repertoires in COVID-19. Overall study: Acute-phase and convalescent COVID-19 samples originated in the United States, Italy and Spain. From T cells, B-cell-depleted T cells, or PBMCs came the material, which was cDNA or gDNA.

The CDR3 contains 15 residues. Per germline, CDR1 SGHNT and CDR2 YYREEE (reference sequence). V was shortened by 0 bases and J by 5 bases, with 11 bases between the two germline ends. Original analysis: Amplified reference gene primers provided the basis for estimating nucleated cell counts. Profiled with immunoSEQ multiplex PCR; TCRdb holds only in-frame clones, not every one. D and trimming come from the DNA, and the V and J calls and clone size come from that table. The sample carries 110,000 to 150,000 clones, approximately 85% recorded once. The receptor's source is a man aged 45-60 years with acute or convalescent COVID-19. The material sequenced was peripheral blood. The chain couples TRBV5-4 to TRBJ2-2; D is ambiguous. CDR3 coding DNA: TGTGCCAGCAGCTTGGCAGCGAAGGAGACCGGGGAGCTGTTTTTT. Translated: CASSLAAKETGELFF.